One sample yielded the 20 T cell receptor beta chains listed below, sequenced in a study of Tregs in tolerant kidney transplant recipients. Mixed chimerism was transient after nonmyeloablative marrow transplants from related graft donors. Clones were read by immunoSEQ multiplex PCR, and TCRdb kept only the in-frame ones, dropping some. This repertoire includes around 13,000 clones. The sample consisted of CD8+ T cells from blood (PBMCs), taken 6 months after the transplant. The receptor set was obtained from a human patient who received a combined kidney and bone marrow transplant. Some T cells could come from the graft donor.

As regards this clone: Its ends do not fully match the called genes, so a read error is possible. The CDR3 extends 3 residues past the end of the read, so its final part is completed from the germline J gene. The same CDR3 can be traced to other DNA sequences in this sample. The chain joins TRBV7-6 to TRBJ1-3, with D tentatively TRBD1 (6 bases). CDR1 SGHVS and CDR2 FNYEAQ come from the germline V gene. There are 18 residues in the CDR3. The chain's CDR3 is CASSPPPGQGSSGNTIYF. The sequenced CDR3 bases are TGTGCCAGCAGCCCACCGCCGGGACAAGGGAGCTCTGGAAACACA.

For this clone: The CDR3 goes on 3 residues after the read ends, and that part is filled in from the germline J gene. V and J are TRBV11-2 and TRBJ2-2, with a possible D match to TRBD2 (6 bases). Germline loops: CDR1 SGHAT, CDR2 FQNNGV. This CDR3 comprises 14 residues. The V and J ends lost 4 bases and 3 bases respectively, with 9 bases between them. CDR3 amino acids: CASSWGLYTGELFF. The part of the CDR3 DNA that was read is TGTGCCAGCAGCTGGGGACTTTACACCGGGGAG. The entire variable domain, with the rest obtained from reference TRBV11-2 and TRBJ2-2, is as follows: EAGVAQSPRYKIIEKRQSVAFWCNPISGHATLYWYQQILGQGPKLLIQFQNNGVVDDSQLPKDRFSAERLKGVDSTLKIQPAKLEDSAVYLCASSWGLYTGELFFGEGSRLTVL.

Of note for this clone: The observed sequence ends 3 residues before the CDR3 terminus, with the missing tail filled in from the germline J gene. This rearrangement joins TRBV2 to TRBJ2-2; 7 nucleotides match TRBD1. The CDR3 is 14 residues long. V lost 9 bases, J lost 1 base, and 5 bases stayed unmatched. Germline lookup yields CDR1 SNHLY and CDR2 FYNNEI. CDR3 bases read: TGTGCCAGTCAAGGGGGCTGGAACACCGGGGAG. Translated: CASQGGWNTGE. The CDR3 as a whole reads CASQGGWNTGELFF.

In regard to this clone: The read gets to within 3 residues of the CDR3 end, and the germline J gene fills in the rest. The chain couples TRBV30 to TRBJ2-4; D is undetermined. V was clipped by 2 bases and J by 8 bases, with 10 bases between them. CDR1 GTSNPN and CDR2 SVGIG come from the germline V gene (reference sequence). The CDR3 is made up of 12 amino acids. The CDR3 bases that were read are TGTGCCTGGAGTACCCCGTCGGACATT. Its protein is CAWSTPSDI. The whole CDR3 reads CAWSTPSDIQYF.

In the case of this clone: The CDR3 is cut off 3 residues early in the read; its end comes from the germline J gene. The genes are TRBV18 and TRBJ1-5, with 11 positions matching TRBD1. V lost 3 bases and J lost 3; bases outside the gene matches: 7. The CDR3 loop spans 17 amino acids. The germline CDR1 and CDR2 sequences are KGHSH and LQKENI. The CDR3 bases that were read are TGTGCCAGCTCACCTTCGGACAGGGGGCGCGTCAATCAGCCC. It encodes CASSPSDRGRVNQP. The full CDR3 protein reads CASSPSDRGRVNQPQHF.

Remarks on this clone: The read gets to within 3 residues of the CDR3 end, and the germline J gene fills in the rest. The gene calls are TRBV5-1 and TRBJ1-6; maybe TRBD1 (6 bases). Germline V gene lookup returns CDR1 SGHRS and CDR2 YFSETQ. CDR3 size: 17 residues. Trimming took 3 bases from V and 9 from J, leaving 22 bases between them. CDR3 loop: CASSWTVSTGSGSPLHF. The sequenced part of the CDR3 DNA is TGCGCCAGCAGCTGGACAGTTTCGACAGGTTCAGGTTCACCC.

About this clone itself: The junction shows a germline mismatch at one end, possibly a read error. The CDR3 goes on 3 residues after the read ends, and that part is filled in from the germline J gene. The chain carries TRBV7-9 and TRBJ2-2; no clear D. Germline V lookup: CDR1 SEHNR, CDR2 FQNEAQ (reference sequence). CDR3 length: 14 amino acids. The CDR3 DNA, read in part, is TGTGTCAGCAGCCTAAACCCGAACACCGGGGAG. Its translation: CVSSLNPNTGE. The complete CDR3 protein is CVSSLNPNTGELFF.

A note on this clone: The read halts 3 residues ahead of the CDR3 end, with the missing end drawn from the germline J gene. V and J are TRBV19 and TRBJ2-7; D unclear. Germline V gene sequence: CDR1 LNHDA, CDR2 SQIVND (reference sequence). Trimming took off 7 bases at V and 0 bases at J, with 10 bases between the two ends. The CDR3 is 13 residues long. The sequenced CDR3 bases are TGTGCCAGTATGACGTCAGGCTCCTACGAG. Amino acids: CASMTSGSYE. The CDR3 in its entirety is CASMTSGSYEQYF.

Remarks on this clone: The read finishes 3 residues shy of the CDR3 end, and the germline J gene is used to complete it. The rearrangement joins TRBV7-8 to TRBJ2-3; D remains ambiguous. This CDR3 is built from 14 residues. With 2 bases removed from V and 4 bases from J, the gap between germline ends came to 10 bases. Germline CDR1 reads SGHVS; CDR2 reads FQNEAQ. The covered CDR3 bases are TGTGCCAGCAGCTTATTTGTTAGGGCAGATACG. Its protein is CASSLFVRADT. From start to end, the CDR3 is CASSLFVRADTQYF. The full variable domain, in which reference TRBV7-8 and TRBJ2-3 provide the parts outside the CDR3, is GAGVSQSPRYKVAKRGQDVALRCDPISGHVSLFWYQQALGQGPEFLTYFQNEAQLDKSGLPSDRFFAERPEGSVSTLKIQRTQQEDSAVYLCASSLFVRADTQYFGPGTRLTVL.

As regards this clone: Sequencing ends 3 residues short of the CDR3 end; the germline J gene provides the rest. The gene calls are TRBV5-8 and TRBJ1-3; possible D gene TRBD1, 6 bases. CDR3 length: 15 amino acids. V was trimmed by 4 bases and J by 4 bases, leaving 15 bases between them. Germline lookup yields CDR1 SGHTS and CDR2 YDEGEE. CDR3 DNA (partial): TGTGCCAGCAGCCTTGGACAGTCCTCCGGAAACACC. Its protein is CASSLGQSSGNT. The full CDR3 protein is CASSLGQSSGNTIYF.

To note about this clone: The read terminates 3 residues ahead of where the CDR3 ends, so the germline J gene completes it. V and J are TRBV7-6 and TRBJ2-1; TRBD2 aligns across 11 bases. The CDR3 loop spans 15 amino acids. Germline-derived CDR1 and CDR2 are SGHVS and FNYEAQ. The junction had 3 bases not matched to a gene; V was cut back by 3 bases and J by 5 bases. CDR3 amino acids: CASSFASGGNNEQFF. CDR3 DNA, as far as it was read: TGTGCCAGCAGCTTCGCTAGCGGGGGGAACAATGAG. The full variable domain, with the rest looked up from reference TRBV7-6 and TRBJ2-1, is GAGVSQSPRYKVTKRGQDVALRCDPISGHVSLYWYRQALGQGPEFLTYFNYEAQQDKSGLPNDRFSAERPEGSISTLTIQRTEQRDSAMYRCASSFASGGNNEQFFGPGTRLTVL.

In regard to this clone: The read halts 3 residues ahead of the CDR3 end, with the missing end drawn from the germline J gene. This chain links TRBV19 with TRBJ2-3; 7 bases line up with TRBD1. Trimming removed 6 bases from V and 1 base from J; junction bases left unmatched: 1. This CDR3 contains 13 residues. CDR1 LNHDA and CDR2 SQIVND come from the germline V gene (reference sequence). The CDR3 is CASSGQGTDTQYF. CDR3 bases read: TGTGCCAGTAGCGGACAGGGCACAGATACG.

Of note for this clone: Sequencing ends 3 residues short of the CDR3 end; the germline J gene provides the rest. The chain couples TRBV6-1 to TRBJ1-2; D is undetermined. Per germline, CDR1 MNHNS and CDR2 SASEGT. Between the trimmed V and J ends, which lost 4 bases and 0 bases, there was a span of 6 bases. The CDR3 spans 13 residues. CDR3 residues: CASSVTANYGYTF. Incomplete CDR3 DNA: TGTGCCAGCAGTGTTACAGCTAACTATGGC.

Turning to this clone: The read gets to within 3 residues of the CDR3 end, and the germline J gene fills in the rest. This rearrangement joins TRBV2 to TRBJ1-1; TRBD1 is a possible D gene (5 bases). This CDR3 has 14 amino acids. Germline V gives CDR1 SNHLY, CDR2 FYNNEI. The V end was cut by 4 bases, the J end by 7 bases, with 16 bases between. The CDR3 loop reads CASSAGPLGYEAFF. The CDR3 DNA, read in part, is TGTGCCAGCAGTGCAGGGCCCCTGGGGTATGAA.

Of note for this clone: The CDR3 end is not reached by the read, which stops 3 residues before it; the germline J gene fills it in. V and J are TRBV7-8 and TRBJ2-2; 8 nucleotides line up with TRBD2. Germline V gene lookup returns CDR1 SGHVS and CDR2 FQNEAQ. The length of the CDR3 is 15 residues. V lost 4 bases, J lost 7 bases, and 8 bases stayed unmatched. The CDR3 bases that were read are TGTGCCAGCAGCTCCATAGCGGGAACGATCGGGGAG. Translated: CASSSIAGTIGE. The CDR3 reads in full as CASSSIAGTIGELFF.

CDR3 bases read: TGCAGTGCTAACAGCGGACGCACAGATACG. This codes for CSANSGRTDT. The entire CDR3 protein is CSANSGRTDTQYF. The rearrangement uses TRBV20-1 and TRBJ2-3, with a weak D call TRBD2 (5 bases). The CDR3 is cut off 3 residues early in the read; its end comes from the germline J gene. This CDR3 spans 13 amino acids. V lost 4 bases and J 1 base, leaving 9 bases between the germline ends. The V gene's germline CDR1 is DFQATT and CDR2 SNEGSKA (reference sequence).

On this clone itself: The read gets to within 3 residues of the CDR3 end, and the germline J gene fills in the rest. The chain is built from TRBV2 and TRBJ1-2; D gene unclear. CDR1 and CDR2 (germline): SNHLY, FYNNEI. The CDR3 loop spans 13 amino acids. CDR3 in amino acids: CASSVYYTDTYTF. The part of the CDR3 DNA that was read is TGTGCCAGCAGTGTCTATTACACAGATACC.

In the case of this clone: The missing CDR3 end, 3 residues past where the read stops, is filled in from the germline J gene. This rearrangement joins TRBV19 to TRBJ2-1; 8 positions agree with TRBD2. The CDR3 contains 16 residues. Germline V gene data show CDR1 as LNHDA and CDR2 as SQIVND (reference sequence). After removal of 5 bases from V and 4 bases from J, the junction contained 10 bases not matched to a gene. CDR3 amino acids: CASSVVGRGAYNEQFF. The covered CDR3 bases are TGTGCCAGTAGTGTGGTCGGGCGGGGGGCGTACAATGAG.

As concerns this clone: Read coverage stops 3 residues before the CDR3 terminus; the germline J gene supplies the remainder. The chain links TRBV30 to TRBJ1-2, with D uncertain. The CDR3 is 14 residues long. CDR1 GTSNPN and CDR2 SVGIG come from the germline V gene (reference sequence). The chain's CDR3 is CAVAGARSSYDYTF. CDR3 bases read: TGTGCTGTAGCGGGAGCCCGTAGCTCCTACGAC.

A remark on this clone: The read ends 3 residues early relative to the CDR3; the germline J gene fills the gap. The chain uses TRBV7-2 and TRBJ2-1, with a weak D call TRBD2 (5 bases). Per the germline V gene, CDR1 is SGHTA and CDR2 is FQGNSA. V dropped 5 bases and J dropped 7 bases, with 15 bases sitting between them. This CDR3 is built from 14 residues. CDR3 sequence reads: CASSHLTGLNEQFF. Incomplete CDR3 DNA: TGTGCCAGCAGCCACCTAACGGGGTTAAATGAG.